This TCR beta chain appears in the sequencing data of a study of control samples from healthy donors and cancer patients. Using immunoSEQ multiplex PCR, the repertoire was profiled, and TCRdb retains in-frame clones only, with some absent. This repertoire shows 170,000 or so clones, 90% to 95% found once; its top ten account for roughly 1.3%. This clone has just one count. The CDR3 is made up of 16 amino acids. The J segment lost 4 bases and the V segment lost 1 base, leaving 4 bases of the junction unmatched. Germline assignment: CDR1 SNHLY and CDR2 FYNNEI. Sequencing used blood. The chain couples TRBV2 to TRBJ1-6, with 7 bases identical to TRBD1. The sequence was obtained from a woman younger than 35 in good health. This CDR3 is CASSEVVDRYNSPLHF. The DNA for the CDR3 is TGTGCCAGCAGTGAAGTGGTGGACAGGTATAATTCACCCCTCCACTTT.